This TCR beta chain was sequenced in a study of T cells in Graves' hyperthyroidism and ophthalmopathy. Study-wide results and limits: Median prediction lead before ophthalmopathy onset was roughly 6 months with the model. Most thyroid clonotypes with frequency above 0.001 were detected in blood.

Template material for amplifying TCR beta CDR3 regions consisted of RNA transcripts. Initially, a first-round RT-PCR of the TCR CDR3 employed the HTBI primer set. TCRdb independently ran MiXCR on the multiplex PCR reads; one entry per CDR3 protein. The sample holds under 350,000 distinct CDR3 sequences, approximately 22% seen once. Patients were aged 18 to 65, had disease duration under 2 months, and had newly diagnosed hyperthyroidism. Diagnostic assessment was based on clinical symptoms, serum thyroxine and TRAb, thyroid ultrasound and orbital computed tomography. Germline V gene lookup returns CDR1 MNHEY and CDR2 SMNVEV (reference sequence). This CDR3 is 13 amino acids long. The V end lost 0 bases, the J end lost 7 bases, and 9 bases lay between the germline ends. This clonotype was found many times. Its antigen remains unidentified.

Sequencing was performed on blood. This TCR was sampled from a woman between 45 and 65 years old with Graves' hyperthyroidism. The genes are TRBV27 and TRBJ1-2, with D uncertain. CDR3 in amino acids: CASSLSPPRGYTF. DNA for the CDR3: TGTGCCAGCAGTTTATCCCCCCCTCGTGGCTACACCTTC.